One and the same sample provided the 22 T cell receptor beta chains below, sequenced in a study of yellow fever vaccine responses in identical twins. One entry per CDR3 protein results from TCRdb running MiXCR on the RT-PCR reads. This sample has some 20,000 distinct CDR3 sequences; about two thirds occur once, and the top ten carry roughly 2%. Sample: T cells from blood (PBMCs), unsorted or a sorted subset (not recorded which), taken before or after yellow fever vaccination (not recorded which). Receptors were obtained from a woman younger than 30 who received the yellow fever vaccine.

The chain has TRBV2 and TRBJ1-5, with 8 nucleotides matching TRBD1. The CDR3 spans 14 residues. CDR1 and CDR2 (germline): SNHLY, FYNNEI. The V segment lost 7 bases and the J segment 4 bases; nucleotides outside the gene matches: 6. The CDR3 region has the DNA TGTGCCAGCACCGGACAGGGTGGGAATCAGCCCCAGCATTTT. Translated, it gives CASTGQGGNQPQHF.

CDR3 DNA sequence: TGTGCCAGCTCACCTGCCAGGGGCAGGGTGAACACTGAAGCTTTCTTT. Translating it yields CASSPARGRVNTEAFF. The rearrangement uses TRBV18 and TRBJ1-1; D is perhaps TRBD1 (6 bases). The CDR3 length is 16 residues. V was shortened by 3 bases and J by 0 bases, with 14 bases between the two germline ends. Germline CDR1 KGHSH, CDR2 LQKENI.

The V gene is TRBV29-1, the J gene TRBJ2-1; 10 bases map to TRBD2. This CDR3 comprises 14 residues. Germline lookup yields CDR1 SQVTM and CDR2 ANQGSEA. Trimming at V came to 5 bases and at J to 6 bases, leaving 7 bases not matched to a gene. The CDR3 DNA follows: TGCAGCGTTCAAACTAGCGGGAAGGGCAATGAGCAGTTCTTC. Translation: CSVQTSGKGNEQFF.

The chain joins TRBV12-3 or TRBV12-4 to TRBJ2-5; D gene ambiguous. The CDR3 is 14 residues long. Trimming left V 2 bases short and J 0 bases short, with 7 bases between. The CDR3 DNA sequence: TGTGCCAGCAGTTTACCCCCCCACCAAGAGACCCAGTACTTC. Amino acids: CASSLPPHQETQYF.

The rearrangement links TRBV7-9 to TRBJ1-1, with D possibly being TRBD1 (6 bases). The germline V and J ends were trimmed by 3 bases and 10 bases, with 15 bases remaining between them. The germline V gene has CDR1 SEHNR and CDR2 FQNEAQ (reference sequence). This CDR3 is 13 amino acids long. The CDR3 loop reads CASSFPGTPGAFF. The DNA of the CDR3 is TGTGCCAGCAGCTTTCCCGGGACACCAGGAGCTTTCTTT. The whole variable domain, filled in from reference TRBV7-9 and TRBJ1-1, reads DTGVSQNPRHKITKRGQNVTFRCDPISEHNRLYWYRQTLGQGPEFLTYFQNEAQLEKSRLLSDRFSAERPKGSFSTLEIQRTEQGDSAMYLCASSFPGTPGAFFGQGTRLTVV.

This CDR3 is CAAESWLYGYTF. CDR3 DNA sequence: TGTGCCGCCGAATCATGGCTTTATGGCTACACCTTC. The J gene is TRBJ1-2, the V gene TRBV19; no clear D gene. The germline CDR1 and CDR2 sequences are LNHDA and SQIVND (reference sequence). This CDR3 comprises 12 residues. Trimming shortened V by 11 bases and J by 5 bases, and 15 bases separated the two germline ends.

The chain is built from TRBV19 and TRBJ1-2; D perhaps matches TRBD1 (5 bases). V lost 7 bases and J 3 bases, leaving 21 bases between the germline ends. CDR3 length equals 16 residues. Germline V gives CDR1 LNHDA, CDR2 SQIVND (reference sequence). The CDR3 DNA follows: TGTGCCAGTACCCCGGGGCGGGGCATCAGCGACTATGGCTACACCTTC. It yields the protein CASTPGRGISDYGYTF.

The gene calls are TRBV11-2 and TRBJ2-3; the match to TRBD2 covers 10 bases. This CDR3 is 17 amino acids long. The V segment lost 4 bases and the J segment 1 base; nucleotides outside the gene matches: 8. The germline CDR1 and CDR2 sequences are SGHAT and FQNNGV. CDR3 residues: CASSSRRAGGGTDTQYF. CDR3 DNA: TGTGCCAGCAGCTCCCGGCGAGCGGGGGGGGGCACAGATACGCAGTATTTT. Variable domain in full (rest from reference TRBV11-2 and TRBJ2-3): EAGVAQSPRYKIIEKRQSVAFWCNPISGHATLYWYQQILGQGPKLLIQFQNNGVVDDSQLPKDRFSAERLKGVDSTLKIQPAKLEDSAVYLCASSSRRAGGGTDTQYFGPGTRLTVL.

Only a few counts were recorded for this clonotype. This chain connects TRBV19 to TRBJ1-5; no definite D call. CDR3 length: 12 amino acids. Trimming left V 6 bases short and J 2 bases short, with 5 bases between. Germline values: CDR1 LNHDA, CDR2 SQIVND (reference sequence). The DNA for the CDR3 is TGTGCCAGTAGCAAGGGCAATCAGCCCCAGCATTTT. As protein: CASSKGNQPQHF.

This clonotype has more than one count but fewer than ten. The chain is built from TRBV2 and TRBJ2-2; D is ambiguous. This CDR3 contains 15 residues. CDR1 is SNHLY and CDR2 is FYNNEI in the germline V gene. Trimming cost V 3 bases and J 0 bases, with 8 bases left between them. The chain's CDR3 is CASSDGVANTGELFF. The CDR3 DNA reads TGTGCCAGCAGTGATGGGGTAGCGAACACCGGGGAGCTGTTTTTT.

The rearrangement uses TRBV29-1 and TRBJ2-1; tentatively, D is TRBD1 (5 bases). The CDR3 is made up of 14 amino acids. The V gene's germline CDR1 is SQVTM and CDR2 ANQGSEA. Trimming stripped 1 base from V and 5 bases from J, with 12 bases between. CDR3 sequence: CSVEGQTVDNEQFF. CDR3 sequence (DNA): TGCAGCGTTGAAGGCCAGACAGTCGACAATGAGCAGTTCTTC.

The chain combines TRBV29-1 with TRBJ1-1; 8 bases agree with TRBD1. CDR3 length: 13 residues. The junction had 3 bases not matched to a gene; V was cut back by 3 bases and J by 3 bases. Germline V gene lookup returns CDR1 SQVTM and CDR2 ANQGSEA. The CDR3 protein is CSVEDREDTEAFF. In DNA form, the CDR3 reads TGCAGCGTTGAGGACAGGGAGGACACTGAAGCTTTCTTT.

The V and J genes are TRBV24-1 and TRBJ2-1; no clear D. V was cut by 2 bases and J by 3 bases, with 13 bases left in between. Germline CDR1 is KGHDR and CDR2 is SFDVKD. CDR3 length: 16 amino acids. The CDR3 DNA is TGTGCCACCAGTGATTCCGTTTCCTATATCTACAATGAGCAGTTCTTC. Amino acids: CATSDSVSYIYNEQFF.

The chain carries TRBV6-1 and TRBJ2-7, with unresolved D. The CDR3 totals 14 residues. The germline V and J ends were trimmed by 9 bases and 5 bases, with 20 bases remaining between them. Germline V lookup: CDR1 MNHNS, CDR2 SASEGT. The CDR3, as DNA: TGTGCCAGTGACCAGCCAGGTGTAACTCACGAGCAGTACGTC. This gives the protein CASDQPGVTHEQYV.

The chain is built from TRBV12-3 or TRBV12-4 and TRBJ2-5; 8 bases match TRBD2. This CDR3 spans 14 amino acids. V gave up 3 bases and J gave up 1 base; unmatched junction bases: 1. Here the CDR3 DNA reads TGTGCCAGCAGTTTGAGCGGGGGCCAAGAGACCCAGTACTTC. Its translation is CASSLSGGQETQYF.

The chain combines TRBV11-1 with TRBJ2-5; 12 bases line up with TRBD2. CDR3 length: 15 amino acids. V dropped 1 base and J dropped 5; count of bases not matched to a gene: 2. CDR1 and CDR2 from the germline V gene are SGHAT and FQDESV (reference sequence). In DNA form, the CDR3 reads TGTGCCAGCAGCTTAGATGGGACTAGCGGGGAGACCCAGTACTTC. As protein: CASSLDGTSGETQYF.

The chain uses TRBV2 and TRBJ2-7; the D gene is possibly TRBD1 (6 bases). The CDR3 has 11 amino acids. Germline V gives CDR1 SNHLY, CDR2 FYNNEI. V was pared by 3 bases and J by 9 bases, with 9 bases between. The CDR3 region is CASSEAGVQYF. The DNA for the CDR3 is TGTGCCAGCAGTGAGGCAGGGGTGCAGTACTTC.

The gene calls are TRBV11-1 and TRBJ1-1; D is perhaps TRBD1 (6 bases). This CDR3 is built from 16 residues. Trimming removed 2 bases from V and 0 bases from J, with 13 bases in between. The V gene's germline CDR1 is SGHAT and CDR2 FQDESV (reference sequence). The CDR3 loop is CASSLPTGSLNTEAFF. CDR3 nucleotides: TGTGCCAGCAGCTTACCGACAGGATCCCTGAACACTGAAGCTTTCTTT.

This sequence joins TRBV18 and TRBJ2-2; a weak D match, TRBD2 (5 bases). Trimming stripped 3 bases from V and 1 base from J, with 15 bases between. This CDR3 is built from 17 residues. Per the germline V gene, CDR1 is KGHSH and CDR2 is LQKENI. CDR3 protein: CASSPKRGSVNTGELFF. The CDR3 DNA is TGTGCCAGCTCACCTAAACGGGGAAGTGTGAACACCGGGGAGCTGTTTTTT. Full variable domain (outside the CDR3, taken from reference TRBV18 and TRBJ2-2): NAGVMQNPRHLVRRRGQEARLRCSPMKGHSHVYWYRQLPEEGLKFMVYLQKENIIDESGMPKERFSAEFPKEGPSILRIQQVVRGDSAAYFCASSPKRGSVNTGELFFGEGSRLTVL.

The DNA for the CDR3 is TGCAGCGTTGTTGCGGGGCCTCTTTTCTACGAGCAGTACTTC. Translation gives CSVVAGPLFYEQYF. The V gene is TRBV29-1, the J gene TRBJ2-7; perhaps TRBD2 as D (6 bases). V dropped 4 bases and J dropped 3 bases, with 16 bases sitting between them. This CDR3 is 14 amino acids long. Germline lookup yields CDR1 SQVTM and CDR2 ANQGSEA.

V usage is TRBV11-2 and J usage is TRBJ2-7, with a tentative D call TRBD2 (6 bases). Germline CDR1 SGHAT, CDR2 FQNNGV. This CDR3 has 12 residues. Trimming pared 4 bases from V and 11 bases from J, leaving 15 bases between. As DNA, the CDR3 is TGTGCCAGCAGCTCGGACTATTCTAAGGAGTACTTC. Translation: CASSSDYSKEYF.

The chain couples TRBV11-3 to TRBJ2-2, with 12 positions matching TRBD1. Per germline, CDR1 SGHNT and CDR2 YENEEA. V was pared by 4 bases and J by 6 bases, with 9 bases of the junction left unmatched. The CDR3 runs 17 residues. The CDR3 loop is CASSSVRDRGRPGELFF. The CDR3 DNA sequence: TGTGCCAGCAGCTCAGTCAGGGACAGGGGGCGTCCCGGGGAGCTGTTTTTT.